The clone carrying this T cell receptor beta chain was found a few times. The sample originates from a study of naive and memory T cell subsets. The SP2 primer and nested alpha and beta constant region primers amplified ligated cDNA in four rounds. MiXCR, applied by TCRdb to the 5' RACE reads, yields one record per CDR3 protein. The profile shows roughly 56,000 distinct CDR3 sequences, around 7.3% of them singletons. An oligonucleotide containing a UMI was ligated to the 3' end of TCR cDNA. Whole-blood samples were 2 to 3 ml of peripheral blood from healthy adult volunteers. Input was about 1 to 1,100 ng of DNase-treated total RNA without cell sorting. Trimming removed 4 bases from V and 4 bases from J, with 15 bases in between. The CDR3 totals 15 residues. In germline, CDR1 is SGHRS, CDR2 YFSETQ.

The source of this sequence is a male donor in good health. V gene TRBV5-1 combines with J gene TRBJ2-1, with a tentative D call TRBD2 (6 bases). CDR3 loop: CASSPSRGVYNEQFF. CDR3 coding DNA: TGCGCCAGCAGCCCATCGCGGGGAGTTTACAATGAGCAGTTCTTC.